Each of the 25 T cell receptor beta chains below was sequenced from the same sample in a study of regulatory T cells. Study findings and constraints: Hydrophobic residues at CDR3 positions 6 and 7 were enriched in conventional CD4+ T cells of CD3G-deficient patients.

Their specific antigens are unknown. Amplification used 52 TRBV primers and 13 TRBJ primers. Clones were sequenced by immunoSEQ multiplex PCR, and TCRdb holds only the in-frame ones, with some missing. Seen here are some 15,000 clones, roughly 88% observed once, and the top ten hold around 8.6%. The sequenced sample consisted of conventional CD4+ T cells sorted from blood. The receptors stem from a person under 45 with CD3G deficiency.

The V gene is TRBV6-1, the J gene TRBJ2-1, with TRBD2 as a possible D gene (5 bases). Trimming pared 1 base from V and 11 bases from J, leaving 9 bases between. The CDR3 has 12 amino acids. Germline CDR1 and CDR2: MNHNS and SASEGT. The CDR3 bases are TGTGCCAGCAGTGAAGGACGGAGGAAGCAGTTCTTC. Protein: CASSEGRRKQFF.

The V gene is TRBV18, the J gene TRBJ2-7; D may be TRBD2 (7 bases). Germline CDR1 and CDR2: KGHSH and LQKENI. V lost 3 bases to trimming and J lost 5 bases, with 14 bases between them. The length of the CDR3 is 14 residues. The CDR3 DNA reads TGTGCCAGCTCACCGTCGGACGGGGGGCACGAGCAGTACTTC. This codes for CASSPSDGGHEQYF.

This chain joins TRBV6-1 and TRBJ2-2; 8 positions agree with TRBD1. Trimming at V came to 5 bases and at J to 6 bases, leaving 8 bases not matched to a gene. The CDR3 extends over 15 amino acids. Germline lookup yields CDR1 MNHNS and CDR2 SASEGT. CDR3 residues: CASSRFLQGAGELFF. DNA for the CDR3: TGTGCCAGCAGTCGATTTTTACAGGGGGCCGGGGAGCTGTTTTTT.

The rearrangement links TRBV28 to TRBJ1-6, with D possibly being TRBD1 (6 bases). Trimming removed 6 bases at V and 6 bases at J, with 12 bases between. The germline CDR1 and CDR2 sequences are MDHEN and SYDVKM. This CDR3 contains 14 residues. CDR3: CASRAGHFNSPLHF. Written as DNA, the CDR3 is TGTGCCAGCAGAGCGGGACATTTTAATTCACCCCTCCACTTT.

V and J are TRBV19 and TRBJ1-2; 8 nucleotides line up with TRBD1. Germline V gene data show CDR1 as LNHDA and CDR2 as SQIVND (reference sequence). Germline trimming cut 5 bases from V and 8 bases from J; bases unmatched to any gene: 13. CDR3 length: 15 residues. The CDR3 is CASSPYRTGTLGYTF. CDR3 DNA: TGTGCCAGTAGTCCCTACCGGACAGGGACTTTGGGCTACACCTTC.

The chain carries TRBV5-1 and TRBJ2-1; 11 nucleotides agree with TRBD1. The V segment lost 5 bases and the J segment 7 bases; nucleotides outside the gene matches: 11. The V gene's germline CDR1 is SGHRS and CDR2 YFSETQ. The CDR3 sequence is 16 residues long. The CDR3 region is CASRDITGQGGNEQFF. The CDR3 DNA reads as TGCGCCAGCAGAGACATAACGGGACAGGGGGGTAATGAGCAGTTCTTC. The whole variable domain, filled in from reference TRBV5-1 and TRBJ2-1, reads KAGVTQTPRYLIKTRGQQVTLSCSPISGHRSVSWYQQTPGQGLQFLFEYFSETQRNKGNFPGRFSGRQFSNSRSEMNVSTLELGDSALYLCASRDITGQGGNEQFFGPGTRLTVL.

Note on this clone: The junction departs from the called germline gene at one end, perhaps through a read error. The same CDR3 is also encoded by other DNA sequences in this sample. CDR3 loop: CASSPPGLYYEQYF. As DNA, the CDR3 is TGCGCCAGCAGCCCCCCGGGCCTCTACTACGAGCAGTACTTC. This sequence joins TRBV28 and TRBJ2-7; D call uncertain. Germline V gene lookup returns CDR1 MDHEN and CDR2 SYDVKM. The CDR3 runs 14 residues.

CDR3 bases: TGCGCCAGCAGCTCGCCACGATCTAGCGGGGGGCCAGATACGCAGTATTTT. Translated, it gives CASSSPRSSGGPDTQYF. This chain joins TRBV5-1 and TRBJ2-3, with 11 positions matching TRBD2. V dropped 3 bases and J dropped 4; count of bases not matched to a gene: 10. This CDR3 region has 17 residues. Germline CDR1 is SGHRS and CDR2 is YFSETQ.

The V and J genes are TRBV7-9 and TRBJ2-6; D gene unclear. The CDR3 covers 15 residues. Germline V CDR1 and CDR2: SEHNR, FQNEAQ (reference sequence). Trimming left V 0 bases short and J 3 bases short, with 6 bases between. The CDR3 protein is CASSLAGSGANVLTF. The CDR3, as DNA: TGTGCCAGCAGCTTAGCAGGTAGTGGGGCCAACGTCCTGACTTTC.

This clone was observed a single time. The chain links TRBV28 to TRBJ2-1, with 7 bases that match TRBD2. Germline V gene data show CDR1 as MDHEN and CDR2 as SYDVKM. V lost 2 bases to trimming and J lost 7 bases; unmatched junction nucleotides: 14. The CDR3 is 17 residues long. CDR3 amino acids: CASSLPAGPGGGNEQFF. CDR3 nucleotide sequence: TGTGCCAGCAGTTTACCCGCGGGCCCCGGGGGAGGGAATGAGCAGTTCTTC.

The rearrangement uses TRBV5-1 and TRBJ2-7; TRBD2 might be the D (5 bases). This CDR3 region has 13 residues. Germline lookup yields CDR1 SGHRS and CDR2 YFSETQ. Trimming left V 1 base short and J 5 bases short, with 10 bases between. For the CDR3, the DNA is TGCGCCAGCAGCTTGAACTGGCGGGACGAGCAGTACTTC. Its translation: CASSLNWRDEQYF.

The chain recombines TRBV6-1 with TRBJ2-7, with TRBD2 matching 11 bases. The CDR3 is 15 residues long. V lost 6 bases to trimming and J lost 3 bases; unmatched junction nucleotides: 7. CDR1 and CDR2 (germline): MNHNS, SASEGT. The CDR3 here is CASRELAGGRYEQYF. Here the CDR3 DNA reads TGTGCCAGCAGAGAATTAGCGGGAGGGCGCTACGAGCAGTACTTC.

This clone was seen only once. The chain joins TRBV11-2 to TRBJ1-6; D call uncertain. Trimming left V 0 bases short and J 7 bases short, with 7 bases between. CDR3 size: 14 residues. Germline lookup yields CDR1 SGHAT and CDR2 FQNNGV. The CDR3 spells CASSLDRRNSPLHF. The CDR3 nucleotides read TGTGCCAGCAGCTTAGACAGGCGCAATTCACCCCTCCACTTT.

This chain links TRBV6-1 with TRBJ2-7; no clear D gene. Between the trimmed V and J ends, which lost 0 bases and 4 bases, there was a span of 10 bases. The CDR3 consists of 14 residues. CDR1 is MNHNS, CDR2 SASEGT, per germline. CDR3 region: CASSEALSGYEQYF. The CDR3 DNA sequence: TGTGCCAGCAGTGAAGCGCTGAGTGGATACGAGCAGTACTTC.

The chain carries TRBV5-1 and TRBJ2-3, with 12 bases matching TRBD2. CDR3 length: 17 amino acids. Per germline, CDR1 SGHRS and CDR2 YFSETQ. The ends lost 0 bases at V and 2 bases at J; junction bases unmatched: 4. Written as DNA, the CDR3 is TGCGCCAGCAGCTTGGTCCCTAGCGGGGGGGCCACAGATACGCAGTATTTT. It specifies CASSLVPSGGATDTQYF.

The chain uses TRBV7-8 and TRBJ2-7, with TRBD2 identical over 7 bases. J gave up 4 bases and V 5 bases, and 2 bases lay outside the gene matches. The CDR3 spans 12 residues. Germline CDR1 and CDR2: SGHVS and FQNEAQ. In nucleotides, the CDR3 is TGTGCCAGCAGCGCGGGAGCGTACGAGCAGTACTTC. Residues: CASSAGAYEQYF.

This chain connects TRBV28 to TRBJ1-5; D is unresolved. The CDR3 is made up of 15 amino acids. Deletions cut 3 bases from V and 2 bases from J, with 11 bases between. Germline V gene lookup returns CDR1 MDHEN and CDR2 SYDVKM. The CDR3 region has the DNA TGTGCCAGCAGTTTGGCAGGTGGTGGCAATCAGCCCCAGCATTTT. Translating gives CASSLAGGGNQPQHF.

The genes are TRBV18 and TRBJ2-7; TRBD1 aligns across 7 bases. Trimming removed 4 bases from V and 2 bases from J; junction bases left unmatched: 5. The CDR3 has 14 amino acids. Germline V gene lookup returns CDR1 KGHSH and CDR2 LQKENI. The CDR3 region is CASSRSTGAYEQYF. The CDR3 DNA sequence: TGTGCCAGCTCACGAAGTACAGGGGCCTACGAGCAGTACTTC.

The chain recombines TRBV27 with TRBJ2-5, with 7 bases that match TRBD2. The CDR3 is 16 residues long. Germline V gives CDR1 MNHEY, CDR2 SMNVEV (reference sequence). V shed 5 bases, J shed 7 bases, and the junction held 16 bases outside the gene matches. The CDR3 loop is CASSPRGGAVSGTQYF. The DNA of the CDR3 is TGTGCCAGCAGTCCAAGGGGAGGGGCGGTCTCCGGGACCCAGTACTTC.

The gene calls are TRBV5-1 and TRBJ2-6; D is undetermined. The length of the CDR3 is 14 residues. From germline, CDR1 is SGHRS and CDR2 YFSETQ. The V end lost 7 bases, the J end lost 2 bases, and 10 bases lay between the germline ends. CDR3 region: CASRPVPGANVLTF. DNA for the CDR3: TGCGCCAGCCGGCCAGTCCCTGGGGCCAACGTCCTGACTTTC.

The genes are TRBV30 and TRBJ1-2, with a weak D call TRBD1 (6 bases). V was clipped by 0 bases and J by 4 bases, with 6 bases between them. Germline lookup yields CDR1 GTSNPN and CDR2 SVGIG (reference sequence). This CDR3 has 12 amino acids. Here the CDR3 reads CAWSVQGYGYTF. The CDR3 nucleotides read TGTGCCTGGAGTGTACAGGGCTATGGCTACACCTTC.

This chain uses TRBV5-1 with TRBJ2-3; TRBD2 aligns across 8 bases. The germline CDR1 and CDR2 sequences are SGHRS and YFSETQ. The CDR3 spans 15 residues. V lost 4 bases to trimming and J lost 2 bases; unmatched junction nucleotides: 6. CDR3 in DNA: TGCGCCAGCAGCCAGGGACTAGTTTCCACAGATACGCAGTATTTT. As protein: CASSQGLVSTDTQYF.

J is TRBJ1-2 and V is TRBV6-6; the D gene is possibly TRBD1 (6 bases). CDR3 size: 15 residues. CDR1 is MNHNY and CDR2 is SVGAGI in the germline V gene (reference sequence). The germline V and J ends were trimmed by 2 bases and 2 bases, with 12 bases remaining between them. The CDR3 spells CASSYTTGFNYGYTF. The CDR3 bases are TGTGCCAGCAGTTACACCACAGGGTTCAACTATGGCTACACCTTC.

This clone was found once. This rearrangement joins TRBV28 to TRBJ1-5; 8 bases align to TRBD1. Trimming cost V 5 bases and J 5 bases; bases outside gene matches: 8. CDR1 is MDHEN, CDR2 SYDVKM, per germline. The CDR3 has 15 residues. The CDR3, as DNA: TGTGCCAGCAGTAACCGGGACAGGAAGCATCAGCCCCAGCATTTT. Translated: CASSNRDRKHQPQHF.

The rearrangement links TRBV5-1 to TRBJ2-1; 13 bases align to TRBD2. The V gene end was trimmed by 0 bases and the J gene end by 4 bases; junction bases not matched to a gene: 4. The CDR3 covers 17 residues. Per germline, CDR1 SGHRS and CDR2 YFSETQ. CDR3: CASSLGLAGGPYNEQFF. The DNA for the CDR3 is TGCGCCAGCAGCTTGGGACTAGCGGGAGGACCTTACAATGAGCAGTTCTTC.